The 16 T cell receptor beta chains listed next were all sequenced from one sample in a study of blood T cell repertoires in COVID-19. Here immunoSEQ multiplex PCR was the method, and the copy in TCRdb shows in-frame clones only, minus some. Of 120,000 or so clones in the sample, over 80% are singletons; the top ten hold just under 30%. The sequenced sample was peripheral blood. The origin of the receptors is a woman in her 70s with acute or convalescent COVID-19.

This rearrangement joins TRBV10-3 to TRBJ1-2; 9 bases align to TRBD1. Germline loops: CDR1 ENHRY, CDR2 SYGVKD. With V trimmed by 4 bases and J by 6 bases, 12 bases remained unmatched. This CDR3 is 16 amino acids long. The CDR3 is CAISGNRDRAFDGYTF. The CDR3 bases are TGTGCCATCAGTGGGAACCGGGACAGGGCGTTCGATGGCTACACCTTC.

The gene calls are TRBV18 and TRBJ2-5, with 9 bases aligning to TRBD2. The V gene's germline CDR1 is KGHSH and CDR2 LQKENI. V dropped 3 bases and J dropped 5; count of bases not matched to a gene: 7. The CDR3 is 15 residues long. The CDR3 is CASSPRVSGGETQYF. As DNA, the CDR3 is TGTGCCAGCTCACCTCGGGTTAGCGGGGGTGAGACCCAGTACTTC.

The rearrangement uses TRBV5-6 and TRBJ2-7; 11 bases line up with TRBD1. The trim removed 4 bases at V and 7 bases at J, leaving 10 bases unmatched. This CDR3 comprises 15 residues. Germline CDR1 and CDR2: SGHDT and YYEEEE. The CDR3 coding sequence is TGTGCCAGCAGCCAGACCGGGACAGGGGGGTGGGAGCAGTACTTC. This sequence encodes CASSQTGTGGWEQYF.

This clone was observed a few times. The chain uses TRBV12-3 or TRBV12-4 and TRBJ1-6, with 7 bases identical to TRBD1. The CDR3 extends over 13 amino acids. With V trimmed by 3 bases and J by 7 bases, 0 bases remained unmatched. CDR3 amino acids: CASSFRGNSPLHF. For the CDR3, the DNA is TGTGCCAGCAGTTTCAGGGGGAATTCACCCCTCCACTTT.

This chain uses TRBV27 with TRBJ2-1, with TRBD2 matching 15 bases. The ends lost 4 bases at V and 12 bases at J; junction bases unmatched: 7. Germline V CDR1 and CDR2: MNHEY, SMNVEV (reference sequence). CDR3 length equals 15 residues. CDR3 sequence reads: CASSYRTSGGVAQFF. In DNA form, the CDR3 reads TGTGCCAGCAGTTATCGGACTAGCGGGGGGGTCGCGCAGTTCTTC.

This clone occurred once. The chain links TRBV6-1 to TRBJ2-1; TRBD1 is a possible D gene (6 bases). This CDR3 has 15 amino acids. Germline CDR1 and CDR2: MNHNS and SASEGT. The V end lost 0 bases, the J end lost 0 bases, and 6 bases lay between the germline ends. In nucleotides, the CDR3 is TGTGCCAGCAGTGAAGCCAGGGGCTCCTACAATGAGCAGTTCTTC. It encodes CASSEARGSYNEQFF.

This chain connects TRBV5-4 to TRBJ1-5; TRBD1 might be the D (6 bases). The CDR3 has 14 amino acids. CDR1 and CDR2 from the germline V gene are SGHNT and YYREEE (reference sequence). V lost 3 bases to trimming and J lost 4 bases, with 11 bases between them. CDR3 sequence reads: CASSSRDTNQPQHF. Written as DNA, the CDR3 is TGTGCCAGCAGCTCCCGGGACACGAATCAGCCCCAGCATTTT.

CDR3 nucleotides: TGCGCCAGCAGCCCCCGGACAGGTTCCTACAATGAGCAGTTCTTC. This sequence encodes CASSPRTGSYNEQFF. The chain is built from TRBV5-1 and TRBJ2-1, with 7 bases matching TRBD1. From germline, CDR1 is SGHRS and CDR2 YFSETQ. J was trimmed by 1 base and V by 4 bases; bases with no gene match: 5. The CDR3 is 15 amino acids.

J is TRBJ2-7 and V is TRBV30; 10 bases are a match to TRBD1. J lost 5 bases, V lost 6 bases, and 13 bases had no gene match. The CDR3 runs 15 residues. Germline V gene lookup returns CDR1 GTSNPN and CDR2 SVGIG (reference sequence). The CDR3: CACRTRGQGNHEQYF. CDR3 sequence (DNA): TGTGCCTGCCGGACCCGGGGACAGGGGAATCACGAGCAGTACTTC.

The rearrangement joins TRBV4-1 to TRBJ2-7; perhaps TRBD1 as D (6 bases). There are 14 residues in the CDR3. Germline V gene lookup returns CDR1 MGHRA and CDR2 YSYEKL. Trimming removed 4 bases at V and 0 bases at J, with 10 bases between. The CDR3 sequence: CASSPWTASYEQYF. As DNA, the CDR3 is TGCGCCAGCAGCCCCTGGACAGCCTCCTACGAGCAGTACTTC.

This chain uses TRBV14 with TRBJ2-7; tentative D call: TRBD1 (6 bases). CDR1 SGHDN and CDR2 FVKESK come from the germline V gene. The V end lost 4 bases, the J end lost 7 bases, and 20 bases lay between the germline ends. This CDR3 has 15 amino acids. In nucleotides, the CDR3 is TGTGCCAGCAGCCCCCACGACAGGCAGCTCGTGGAGCAGTACTTC. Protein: CASSPHDRQLVEQYF.

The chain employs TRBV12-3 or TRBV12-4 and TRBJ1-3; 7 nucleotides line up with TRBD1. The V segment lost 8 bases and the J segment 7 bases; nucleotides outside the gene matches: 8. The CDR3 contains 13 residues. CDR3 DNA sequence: TGTGCCAGCGTGGGGGACAGTATTAACACCATATATTTT. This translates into CASVGDSINTIYF.

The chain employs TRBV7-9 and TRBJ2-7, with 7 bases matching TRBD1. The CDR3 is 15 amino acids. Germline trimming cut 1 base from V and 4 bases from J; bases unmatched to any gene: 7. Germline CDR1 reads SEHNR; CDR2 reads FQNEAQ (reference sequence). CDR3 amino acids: CASSLVPGTDYEQYF. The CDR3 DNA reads TGTGCCAGCAGCTTAGTCCCCGGGACAGATTACGAGCAGTACTTC. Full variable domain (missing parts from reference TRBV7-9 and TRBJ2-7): DTGVSQNPRHKITKRGQNVTFRCDPISEHNRLYWYRQTLGQGPEFLTYFQNEAQLEKSRLLSDRFSAERPKGSFSTLEIQRTEQGDSAMYLCASSLVPGTDYEQYFGPGTRLTVT.

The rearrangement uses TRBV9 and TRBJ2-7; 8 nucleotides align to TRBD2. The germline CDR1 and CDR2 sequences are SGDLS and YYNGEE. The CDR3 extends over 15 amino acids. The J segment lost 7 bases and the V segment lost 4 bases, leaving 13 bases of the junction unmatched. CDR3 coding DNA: TGTGCCAGCAGCCCTTCCCGGGCGGGGGGTTTGGAGCAGTACTTC. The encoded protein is CASSPSRAGGLEQYF.

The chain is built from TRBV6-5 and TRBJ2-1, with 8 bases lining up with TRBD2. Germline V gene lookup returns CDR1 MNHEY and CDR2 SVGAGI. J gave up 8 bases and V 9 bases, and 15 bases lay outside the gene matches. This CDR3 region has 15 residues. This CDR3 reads CASETPVAGMDEQFF. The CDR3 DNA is TGTGCCAGTGAAACCCCGGTAGCGGGGATGGATGAGCAGTTCTTC.

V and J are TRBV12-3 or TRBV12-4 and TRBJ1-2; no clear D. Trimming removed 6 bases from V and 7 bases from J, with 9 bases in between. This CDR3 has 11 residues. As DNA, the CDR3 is TGTGCCAGCAGGGACTATCTTGGCTACACCTTC. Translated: CASRDYLGYTF.